Below, 20 T cell receptor beta chains from the same sample are listed, as sequenced in a study of identifying expanded T cells in peripheral blood. Generated by immunoSEQ multiplex PCR, the TCRdb table keeps only in-frame clones and is missing some. The table lists roughly 100,000 clones, 80% to 90% of them singletons, with about a sixth in the top ten. The sample taken for sequencing was blood. The receptors originated from a person between 18 and 75 years old in good health.

The genes are TRBV28 and TRBJ1-3; weak D call: TRBD1 (6 bases). With 5 bases removed from V and 3 bases from J, the gap between germline ends came to 17 bases. Germline V gene lookup returns CDR1 MDHEN and CDR2 SYDVKM. The CDR3 loop spans 16 amino acids. The CDR3 region is CASSLSTTGFGNTIYF. The CDR3 coding sequence is TGTGCCAGCAGTCTATCAACGACAGGTTTTGGAAACACCATATATTTT.

The J gene is TRBJ2-5, the V gene TRBV2; 7 bases line up with TRBD1. Germline assignment: CDR1 SNHLY and CDR2 FYNNEI. V was pared by 8 bases and J by 1 base, with 4 bases of the junction left unmatched. This CDR3 spans 13 amino acids. The CDR3 nucleotides read TGTGCCAGCGGTTGGGACAGCCAAGAGACCCAGTACTTC. As protein: CASGWDSQETQYF.

This chain connects TRBV6-5 to TRBJ2-2; D perhaps matches TRBD1 (6 bases). Germline CDR1 MNHEY, CDR2 SVGAGI. The CDR3 is made up of 14 amino acids. V shed 2 bases and J shed 4 bases, with 8 bases lying between them. CDR3 sequence: CASSYIRGTGELFF. The CDR3 DNA reads TGTGCCAGCAGTTACATCAGGGGCACCGGGGAGCTGTTTTTT.

The chain's CDR3 is CASSGTAYNEQFF. CDR3 nucleotide sequence: TGTGCCAGCTCAGGGACAGCCTACAATGAGCAGTTCTTC. V usage is TRBV6-5 and J usage is TRBJ2-1, with 7 positions matching TRBD1. V trimming: 8 bases; J trimming: 2 bases; junction bases outside the gene matches: 3. There are 13 residues in the CDR3. CDR1 and CDR2 (germline): MNHEY, SVGAGI.

The chain has TRBV7-9 and TRBJ2-1, with D perhaps matching TRBD2 (5 bases). This CDR3 contains 15 residues. Trimming stripped 1 base from V and 10 bases from J, with 17 bases between. The germline gives CDR1 SEHNR, CDR2 FQNEAQ (reference sequence). Here the CDR3 reads CASSLGLPGSEEQFF. The DNA for the CDR3 is TGTGCCAGCAGCTTAGGTCTTCCGGGGTCCGAGGAGCAGTTCTTC.

The rearrangement joins TRBV6-6 to TRBJ1-2; D is perhaps TRBD1 (5 bases). The CDR3 totals 15 residues. V lost 0 bases and J lost 0, with 8 bases in between. Germline V lookup: CDR1 MNHNY, CDR2 SVGAGI (reference sequence). The CDR3, as DNA: TGTGCCAGCAGTTACTCCGTGACAGCTAACTATGGCTACACCTTC. Encoded protein: CASSYSVTANYGYTF.

This chain connects TRBV18 to TRBJ2-1; maybe TRBD2 (6 bases). Trimming cost V 3 bases and J 5 bases, with 17 bases left between them. Germline CDR1 reads KGHSH; CDR2 reads LQKENI. CDR3 size: 16 residues. CDR3 region: CASSPSGVVGHNEQFF. As DNA, the CDR3 is TGTGCCAGCTCACCTAGCGGAGTAGTCGGGCACAATGAGCAGTTCTTC.

This sequence joins TRBV5-1 and TRBJ1-2; 11 nucleotides line up with TRBD1. The CDR3 extends over 15 amino acids. V dropped 3 bases and J dropped 8; count of bases not matched to a gene: 9. Per germline, CDR1 SGHRS and CDR2 YFSETQ. The CDR3 nucleotides read TGCGCCAGCAGCTCGGTACCGGGACAGGGGGGAGGCTACACCTTC. Its translation: CASSSVPGQGGGYTF.

The gene calls are TRBV21-1 and TRBJ1-5; TRBD1 is the table's D call and was not checked against the DNA. TRBV21-1 is described as a pseudogene. The CDR3 extends over 17 amino acids. The CDR3 loop reads CASSLPNRDRGNQPQHF. CDR3 nucleotide sequence: TGTGCCAGCAGCCTGCCTAACCGGGACAGGGGAAATCAGCCCCAGCATTTT.

This rearrangement joins TRBV4-3 to TRBJ2-1, with 11 bases identical to TRBD2. The CDR3 runs 18 residues. Per germline, CDR1 LGHNA and CDR2 YSLEER. J lost 0 bases, V lost 1 base, and 5 bases had no gene match. CDR3 region: CASSQALAGGSSYNEQFF. The CDR3 DNA follows: TGCGCCAGCAGCCAAGCTTTAGCGGGGGGGAGCTCCTACAATGAGCAGTTCTTC.

This chain joins TRBV11-2 and TRBJ2-2; D unresolved. CDR3 length equals 12 residues. Looked up from germline, CDR1 is SGHAT and CDR2 is FQNNGV. V was trimmed by 8 bases and J by 6 bases, leaving 10 bases between them. The CDR3 region is CASRPTPGELFF. The CDR3 coding sequence is TGTGCCAGCCGACCAACCCCCGGGGAGCTGTTTTTT.

In its sample, this clone was seen a few times. The chain is built from TRBV5-6 and TRBJ1-6; D is perhaps TRBD1 (5 bases). V lost 0 bases and J lost 7, with 8 bases in between. CDR1 is SGHDT, CDR2 YYEEEE, per germline. The CDR3 totals 14 residues. The CDR3 loop reads CASSLGWGNSPLHF. The CDR3 bases are TGTGCCAGCAGCTTGGGGTGGGGCAATTCACCCCTCCACTTT.

The chain links TRBV6-5 to TRBJ2-7; TRBD1 is a possible D gene (6 bases). Looked up from germline, CDR1 is MNHEY and CDR2 is SVGAGI. The CDR3 spans 14 residues. V shed 2 bases and J shed 2 bases, with 10 bases lying between them. CDR3 protein: CASSYGQMAYEQYF. The CDR3, as DNA: TGTGCCAGCAGTTACGGACAGATGGCCTACGAGCAGTACTTC.

This clone came up once. The V gene is TRBV9, the J gene TRBJ2-2; D is unresolved. The CDR3 covers 13 residues. V lost 0 bases and J lost 6, with 6 bases in between. From germline, CDR1 is SGDLS and CDR2 YYNGEE. In DNA form, the CDR3 reads TGTGCCAGCAGCGTAGATTTCGCCGGGGAGCTGTTTTTT. Translation gives CASSVDFAGELFF.

The chain links TRBV6-5 to TRBJ2-3; 9 bases map to TRBD2. This CDR3 has 14 residues. Germline CDR1 and CDR2: MNHEY and SVGAGI. V shed 6 bases, J shed 2 bases, and the junction held 3 bases outside the gene matches. The CDR3 nucleotides are TGTGCCAGCAGCTCGGGACTAGCCACAGATACGCAGTATTTT. This translates into CASSSGLATDTQYF.

This clone has just one count. The chain couples TRBV12-5 to TRBJ2-5, with unresolved D. The germline CDR1 and CDR2 sequences are LGHNT and FRNRAP. The CDR3 covers 14 residues. V lost 5 bases and J lost 7, with 17 bases in between. The CDR3 DNA is TGTGCTAGTGGTATTGACGGTCAAAGATGGACCCAGTACTTC. This translates into CASGIDGQRWTQYF.

This clone was counted a few times. This chain uses TRBV6-1 with TRBJ1-5, with 7 bases fitting TRBD1. With 7 bases clipped from V and 5 bases from J, the junction kept 11 bases outside the gene matches. The length of the CDR3 is 15 residues. CDR1 and CDR2 from the germline V gene are MNHNS and SASEGT. The CDR3 loop reads CASTIQPTGHQPQHF. The CDR3 DNA is TGTGCCAGCACGATCCAACCGACAGGGCATCAGCCCCAGCATTTT.

This chain links TRBV11-1 with TRBJ2-5; TRBD1 aligns across 7 bases. The CDR3 totals 15 residues. In germline, CDR1 is SGHAT, CDR2 FQDESV (reference sequence). J was trimmed by 4 bases and V by 0 bases; bases with no gene match: 5. Here the CDR3 DNA reads TGTGCCAGCAGCTTAGCGCTGGGACAGATAGAGACCCAGTACTTC. Amino acid sequence: CASSLALGQIETQYF.

This chain connects TRBV19 to TRBJ2-6, with 7 bases identical to TRBD1. CDR1 is LNHDA and CDR2 is SQIVND in the germline V gene (reference sequence). V dropped 6 bases and J dropped 1; count of bases not matched to a gene: 12. The CDR3 runs 18 residues. The CDR3 spells CASRDRDLRVSGANVLTF. The DNA of the CDR3 is TGTGCCAGTAGAGACAGGGATCTCCGTGTTTCTGGGGCCAACGTCCTGACTTTC.

This rearrangement joins TRBV19 to TRBJ1-1, with TRBD1 matching 7 bases. This CDR3 is 12 amino acids long. In germline, CDR1 is LNHDA, CDR2 SQIVND (reference sequence). V shed 1 base, J shed 8 bases, and the junction held 1 base outside the gene matches. This CDR3 reads CASSIGDREAFF. Written as DNA, the CDR3 is TGTGCCAGTAGTATAGGGGACAGAGAAGCTTTCTTT. Full variable domain (rest looked up from reference TRBV19 and TRBJ1-1): DGGITQSPKYLFRKEGQNVTLSCEQNLNHDAMYWYRQDPGQGLRLIYYSQIVNDFQKGDIAEGYSVSREKKESFPLTVTSAQKNPTAFYLCASSIGDREAFFGQGTRLTVV.